The 17 T cell receptor beta chains listed next were all sequenced from one sample in a study of blood T cell repertoires in COVID-19. The table came from immunoSEQ multiplex PCR; TCRdb's copy has only in-frame clones and leaves some out. The sample has almost 250,000 clones, roughly 83% seen once; the top ten hold approximately 6%. The sample comprised peripheral blood. These TCRs come from a woman of 80 years or more with COVID-19, enrolled during active disease.

The rearrangement uses TRBV11-2 and TRBJ2-5, with D maybe TRBD1 (6 bases). Germline lookup yields CDR1 SGHAT and CDR2 FQNNGV. Trimming took off 5 bases at V and 1 base at J, with 14 bases between the two ends. The CDR3 consists of 15 residues. The CDR3 nucleotides are TGTGCCAGCAGCCGGTTACAGGGCACCCAAGAGACCCAGTACTTC. Its translation is CASSRLQGTQETQYF.

This clone was observed a single time. The CDR3 reads CASSRSGSNTGELFF. As DNA, the CDR3 is TGTGCCAGCAGCAGGAGCGGGTCGAACACCGGGGAGCTGTTTTTT. The genes are TRBV11-2 and TRBJ2-2; tentatively, D is TRBD2 (6 bases). V was clipped by 5 bases and J by 0 bases, with 10 bases between them. The CDR3 is 15 residues long. Germline lookup yields CDR1 SGHAT and CDR2 FQNNGV.

J is TRBJ2-1 and V is TRBV11-2; D gene unclear. The V end was cut by 7 bases, the J end by 1 base, with 14 bases between. The germline V gene has CDR1 SGHAT and CDR2 FQNNGV. The CDR3 consists of 15 residues. The CDR3 loop is CASNPARWSYNEQFF. CDR3 in DNA: TGTGCCAGCAACCCCGCGAGGTGGTCCTACAATGAGCAGTTCTTC.

The genes are TRBV28 and TRBJ1-5; possible D gene TRBD1, 5 bases. The V end lost 6 bases, the J end lost 9 bases, and 15 bases lay between the germline ends. Germline loops: CDR1 MDHEN, CDR2 SYDVKM. The CDR3 covers 13 residues. The CDR3 nucleotides are TGTGCCAGCAGGACAGTTGATCGGCGGCCCCAGCATTTT. The encoded protein is CASRTVDRRPQHF.

The chain carries TRBV6-1 and TRBJ1-2; 8 nucleotides agree with TRBD1. With V trimmed by 0 bases and J by 2 bases, 8 bases remained unmatched. CDR3 length: 17 residues. The germline V gene encodes CDR1 MNHNS and CDR2 SASEGT. Here the CDR3 reads CASSEAKGQVPNYGYTF. Here the CDR3 DNA reads TGTGCCAGCAGTGAAGCGAAGGGACAGGTACCGAACTATGGCTACACCTTC.

The chain recombines TRBV7-3 with TRBJ2-7, with a tentative D call TRBD2 (5 bases). Germline V gene data show CDR1 as SGHTA and CDR2 as FQGTGA. This CDR3 is built from 12 residues. The V gene lost 6 bases and the J gene lost 6 bases, with 12 bases spanning the gap. CDR3 residues: CASSQLAGEQYF. For the CDR3, the DNA is TGTGCCAGCAGTCAGCTAGCCGGCGAGCAGTACTTC.

The chain recombines TRBV15 with TRBJ2-2; D not resolved. Germline CDR1 LNHNV, CDR2 YYDKDF (reference sequence). Trimming left V 1 base short and J 4 bases short, with 7 bases between. CDR3 length: 14 residues. Here the CDR3 reads CATSRVYSTGELFF. The CDR3 DNA follows: TGTGCCACCAGCAGAGTTTACAGCACCGGGGAGCTGTTTTTT.

J is TRBJ2-7 and V is TRBV28; possible D gene TRBD1, 5 bases. The CDR3 is 15 residues long. Per germline, CDR1 MDHEN and CDR2 SYDVKM. V was clipped by 3 bases and J by 2 bases, with 14 bases between them. Here the CDR3 reads CASSFLLTVPYEQYF. As DNA, the CDR3 is TGTGCCAGCAGTTTTCTGTTGACAGTCCCCTACGAGCAGTACTTC.

The table lists this clone with a count of one. This chain joins TRBV18 and TRBJ2-7; 8 positions match TRBD1. V lost 4 bases to trimming and J lost 7 bases; unmatched junction nucleotides: 3. Germline V gene sequence: CDR1 KGHSH, CDR2 LQKENI. This CDR3 is built from 12 residues. The DNA of the CDR3 is TGTGCCAGCTCACGCGACAGGGGTGAGCAGTACGTC. It encodes CASSRDRGEQYV.

V usage is TRBV19 and J usage is TRBJ2-5; 7 nucleotides agree with TRBD1. This CDR3 is 15 amino acids long. Trimming at V came to 5 bases and at J to 2 bases, leaving 8 bases not matched to a gene. Germline V gives CDR1 LNHDA, CDR2 SQIVND (reference sequence). This chain's CDR3 is CASSSGGLFQETQYF. The DNA for the CDR3 is TGTGCCAGTAGTTCAGGGGGTCTCTTTCAAGAGACCCAGTACTTC.

A single count supports this clone. This sequence joins TRBV9 and TRBJ2-3, with a possible D match to TRBD2 (6 bases). Germline V gene data show CDR1 as SGDLS and CDR2 as YYNGEE. This CDR3 comprises 14 residues. Between the trimmed V and J ends, which lost 1 base and 4 bases, there was a span of 10 bases. The CDR3 DNA sequence: TGTGCCAGCAGCGTACAGGGAGGTGCAGATACGCAGTATTTT. This sequence encodes CASSVQGGADTQYF.

This clone showed up just once. The V call is TRBV7-9, the J call TRBJ2-1; TRBD1 agrees at 9 bases. This CDR3 is built from 15 residues. J was trimmed by 5 bases and V by 5 bases; bases with no gene match: 7. From germline, CDR1 is SEHNR and CDR2 FQNEAQ (reference sequence). CDR3 region: CASSRPGQGDNEQFF. CDR3 bases: TGTGCCAGCAGCCGACCGGGACAGGGAGACAATGAGCAGTTCTTC.

V is TRBV19 and J is TRBJ1-5, with a tentative D call TRBD1 (6 bases). This CDR3 region has 14 residues. With 10 bases removed from V and 0 bases from J, the gap between germline ends came to 13 bases. Germline V gene lookup returns CDR1 LNHDA and CDR2 SQIVND (reference sequence). Here the CDR3 DNA reads TGTGCCACAACCGACAGGAGTAGCAATCAGCCCCAGCATTTT. Translating gives CATTDRSSNQPQHF.

V gene TRBV3-1 (or the pseudogene TRBV3-2) combines with J gene TRBJ1-4; possibly TRBD1 for D (5 bases). Trimming stripped 3 bases from V and 2 bases from J, with 10 bases between. Germline V lookup: CDR1 LGHDT, CDR2 YNNKEL (reference sequence). This CDR3 has 15 residues. Here the CDR3 DNA reads TGTGCCAGCAGCCAGGTCAGGGCGACTAATGAAAAACTGTTTTTT. Translation: CASSQVRATNEKLFF.

The chain recombines TRBV28 with TRBJ1-1; tentative D call: TRBD1 (5 bases). CDR1 and CDR2 from the germline V gene are MDHEN and SYDVKM. CDR3 size: 15 residues. Trimming took 4 bases from V and 6 from J, leaving 18 bases between them. This CDR3 reads CASSSPGRGVAEAFF. The DNA for the CDR3 is TGTGCCAGCAGTTCCCCGGGGAGGGGAGTCGCTGAAGCTTTCTTT.

This chain uses TRBV5-1 with TRBJ2-1; 7 bases align to TRBD1. This CDR3 contains 15 residues. Germline assignment: CDR1 SGHRS and CDR2 YFSETQ. V shed 4 bases and J 6 bases; nucleotides not matched to a gene: 10. This CDR3 reads CASSIDRVLVNEQFF. In DNA, the CDR3 is TGCGCCAGCAGCATAGACAGGGTCCTTGTCAATGAGCAGTTCTTC.

The CDR3 sequence is CASSRDQVRLNTGELFF. The CDR3, as DNA: TGTGCCAGCAGTCGGGATCAGGTTAGGTTGAACACCGGGGAGCTGTTTTTT. The chain uses TRBV6-6 and TRBJ2-2; D is perhaps TRBD2 (5 bases). CDR3 length: 17 amino acids. CDR1 and CDR2 from the germline V gene are MNHNY and SVGAGI (reference sequence). V shed 5 bases and J shed 1 base, with 17 bases lying between them.